The clone carrying this T cell receptor (beta chain) was found a few times. This record belongs to a study of control samples from healthy donors and cancer patients. Assay used: immunoSEQ multiplex PCR; TCRdb lists only in-frame clones, some missing. The table shows 130,000 to 150,000 clones, with over 85% occurring only once. This clonotype originated in a man younger than 30 in good health. Sequencing was done on a sample of blood.

The CDR3 is CASSVESGTWSSYNEQFF. CDR3 sequence (DNA): TGTGCCAGCAGTGTAGAGTCGGGAACTTGGAGCTCCTACAATGAGCAGTTCTTC. The rearrangement joins TRBV6-1 to TRBJ2-1; perhaps TRBD2 as D (5 bases). V lost 4 bases and J lost 0, with 19 bases in between. The CDR3 is 18 residues long. The V gene's germline CDR1 is MNHNS and CDR2 SASEGT.